This paragraph reports one T cell receptor beta chain. Germline CDR1 SGHRS, CDR2 YFSETQ. V lost 1 base to trimming and J lost 8 bases, with 6 bases between them. CDR3 length: 11 amino acids. Original handling: For nucleated cells, counts were estimated from reference gene primer amplification. The data were produced by immunoSEQ multiplex PCR, yet TCRdb's version contains in-frame clones alone and is incomplete. The V and J calls and clone size were taken over from that table, and D and trimming were inferred from the DNA. Found here are about 170,000 clones, over 75% of them singletons; the top ten hold about 6.9%. These data originate in a study of blood T cell repertoires in COVID-19. In the study overall: In each case, the material was cDNA or gDNA derived from T cells, B-cell-depleted T cells, or PBMCs.

Enrolment of Seattle patients took place during active infection, and they were followed longitudinally. The TCR originated in a man aged 80 or over with COVID-19, enrolled during active disease. Material: peripheral blood. The chain recombines TRBV5-1 with TRBJ1-2; D unclear. CDR3 coding DNA: TGCGCCAGCAGCTTGTGGCCGGGCTACACCTTC. The encoded protein is CASSLWPGYTF.